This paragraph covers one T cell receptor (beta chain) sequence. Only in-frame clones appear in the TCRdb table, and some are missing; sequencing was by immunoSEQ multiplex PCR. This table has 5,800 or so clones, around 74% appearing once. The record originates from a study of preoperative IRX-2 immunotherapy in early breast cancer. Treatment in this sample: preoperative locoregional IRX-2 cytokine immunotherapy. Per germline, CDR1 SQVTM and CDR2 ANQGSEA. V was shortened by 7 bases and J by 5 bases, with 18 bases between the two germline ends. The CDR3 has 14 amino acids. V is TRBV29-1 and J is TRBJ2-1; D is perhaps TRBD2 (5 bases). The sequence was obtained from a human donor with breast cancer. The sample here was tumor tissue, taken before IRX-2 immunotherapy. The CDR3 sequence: CSALRAGGDNEQFF. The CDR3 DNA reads TGCAGCGCACTGCGGGCGGGTGGGGACAATGAGCAGTTCTTC.